The 28 T cell receptor beta chains presented below share a single source sample, sequenced in a study of PD-1 blockade in classical Hodgkin lymphoma. Indicated time point: cycle 4 day 1 (C4D1), after more than five weeks of nivolumab. All trial patients relapsed after autologous stem cell transplantation. Only in-frame clones appear in the TCRdb table, and some are missing; sequencing was by immunoSEQ multiplex PCR. The sample holds tens of thousands of clones, 90% seen once. Sample: peripheral blood mononuclear cells (PBMCs), taken before the fourth cycle of nivolumab. The receptors originated from a human donor with classical Hodgkin lymphoma.

The rearrangement uses TRBV11-3 and TRBJ2-7; D might be TRBD1 (5 bases). Trimming shortened V by 0 bases and J by 2 bases, and 11 bases separated the two germline ends. The germline CDR1 and CDR2 sequences are SGHNT and YENEEA. The CDR3 runs 15 residues. This chain's CDR3 is CASSLEGRHPYEQYF. CDR3 sequence (DNA): TGTGCCAGCAGCTTAGAGGGGCGGCACCCCTACGAGCAGTACTTC.

The chain combines TRBV7-3 with TRBJ2-2; D uncertain. CDR3 length equals 13 residues. In germline, CDR1 is SGHTA, CDR2 FQGTGA. Trimming stripped 0 bases from V and 2 bases from J, with 1 base between. The DNA of the CDR3 is TGTGCCAGCAGCTTAACAAACACCGGGGAGCTGTTTTTT. This encodes CASSLTNTGELFF. The whole variable domain, filled in from reference TRBV7-3 and TRBJ2-2, reads GAGVSQTPSNKVTEKGKYVELRCDPISGHTALYWYRQSLGQGPEFLIYFQGTGAADDSGLPNDRFFAVRPEGSVSTLKIQRTERGDSAVYLCASSLTNTGELFFGEGSRLTVL.

The chain links TRBV27 to TRBJ2-7; D not certain. CDR3 length: 9 residues. Germline V gene lookup returns CDR1 MNHEY and CDR2 SMNVEV (reference sequence). The V gene lost 6 bases and the J gene lost 5 bases, with 2 bases spanning the gap. The CDR3 DNA follows: TGTGCCAGCAGGCACGAGCAGTACTTC. Encoded protein: CASRHEQYF.

The chain employs TRBV19 and TRBJ1-1; tentative D call: TRBD1 (6 bases). This CDR3 has 13 residues. V was clipped by 9 bases and J by 10 bases, with 21 bases between them. Germline CDR1 LNHDA, CDR2 SQIVND (reference sequence). CDR3 sequence (DNA): TGTGCCAGCAGGGACACATCGATAGGCGCAGCTTTCTTT. Its translation is CASRDTSIGAAFF.

The chain recombines TRBV19 with TRBJ2-1; unclear D gene. V lost 4 bases, J lost 6 bases, and 19 bases lay in between. This CDR3 is built from 16 residues. Germline loops: CDR1 LNHDA, CDR2 SQIVND (reference sequence). DNA of the CDR3: TGTGCCAGTAGTACCCCCGATAGAGGAGACGGCAATGAGCAGTTCTTC. Translation: CASSTPDRGDGNEQFF. The variable domain in full, with the rest retrieved from reference TRBV19 and TRBJ2-1, is DGGITQSPKYLFRKEGQNVTLSCEQNLNHDAMYWYRQDPGQGLRLIYYSQIVNDFQKGDIAEGYSVSREKKESFPLTVTSAQKNPTAFYLCASSTPDRGDGNEQFFGPGTRLTVL.

The chain combines TRBV18 with TRBJ2-1; 13 nucleotides match TRBD2. The CDR3 loop spans 14 amino acids. V lost 5 bases and J lost 5; bases outside the gene matches: 0. Germline CDR1 is KGHSH and CDR2 is LQKENI. In DNA, the CDR3 is TGTGCCAGCTCAGGACTAGCGGGAGACAATGAGCAGTTCTTC. This gives the protein CASSGLAGDNEQFF. Complete variable domain (other parts from reference TRBV18 and TRBJ2-1): NAGVMQNPRHLVRRRGQEARLRCSPMKGHSHVYWYRQLPEEGLKFMVYLQKENIIDESGMPKERFSAEFPKEGPSILRIQQVVRGDSAAYFCASSGLAGDNEQFFGPGTRLTVL.

The CDR3 loop is CASSSWTGRDTGELFF. CDR3 bases: TGTGCCAGCAGCTCTTGGACAGGGAGAGACACCGGGGAGCTGTTTTTT. The chain combines TRBV5-4 with TRBJ2-2; 8 bases fit TRBD1. Germline-derived CDR1 and CDR2 are SGHNT and YYREEE (reference sequence). J lost 3 bases, V lost 3 bases, and 7 bases had no gene match. There are 16 residues in the CDR3.

This clone was seen once. The chain employs TRBV9 and TRBJ2-3; 14 bases fit TRBD2. V dropped 0 bases and J dropped 5; count of bases not matched to a gene: 17. Germline values: CDR1 SGDLS, CDR2 YYNGEE. The CDR3 length is 21 residues. CDR3 DNA sequence: TGTGCCAGCAGCGTAGGAATAACCGGGACTAGCGGGAGATCAGTTGGAGATACGCAGTATTTT. Amino acids: CASSVGITGTSGRSVGDTQYF.

The gene calls are TRBV27 and TRBJ2-7; 8 nucleotides match TRBD1. Germline CDR1 MNHEY, CDR2 SMNVEV (reference sequence). This CDR3 is built from 16 residues. The V segment lost 2 bases and the J segment 1 base; nucleotides outside the gene matches: 7. CDR3 region: CASSLRGQVSSYEQYF. The CDR3, as DNA: TGTGCCAGCAGTTTACGGGGACAGGTCAGTTCCTACGAGCAGTACTTC.

This clone was found a few times. The rearrangement links TRBV14 to TRBJ1-2; no clear D. Germline CDR1 reads SGHDN; CDR2 reads FVKESK. There are 13 residues in the CDR3. Deletions cut 0 bases from V and 2 bases from J, with 4 bases between. CDR3 loop: CASSQEHNYGYTF. CDR3 in DNA: TGTGCCAGCAGCCAAGAACACAACTATGGCTACACCTTC.

The chain joins TRBV2 to TRBJ1-1; D may be TRBD1 (5 bases). The length of the CDR3 is 14 residues. With 6 bases removed from V and 11 bases from J, the gap between germline ends came to 22 bases. Germline CDR1 SNHLY, CDR2 FYNNEI. The CDR3 DNA follows: TGTGCCAGCAGGGGGGAGGGGTGGGTAGGTGTTGCTTTCTTT. Translated: CASRGEGWVGVAFF. Full variable domain (outside the CDR3, taken from reference TRBV2 and TRBJ1-1): EPEVTQTPSHQVTQMGQEVILRCVPISNHLYFYWYRQILGQKVEFLVSFYNNEISEKSEIFDDQFSVERPDGSNFTLKIRSTKLEDSAMYFCASRGEGWVGVAFFGQGTRLTVV.

This chain uses TRBV9 with TRBJ2-3, with TRBD2 matching over 8 bases. Trimming removed 3 bases from V and 2 bases from J; junction bases left unmatched: 14. Germline V gene sequence: CDR1 SGDLS, CDR2 YYNGEE. The CDR3 sequence is 18 residues long. CDR3 residues: CASSAALSGGRSTDTQYF. The CDR3 region has the DNA TGTGCCAGCAGCGCGGCCCTGTCGGGAGGGCGGTCCACAGATACGCAGTATTTT.

This rearrangement joins TRBV6-5 to TRBJ2-7; TRBD2 matches 7 bases. Losses at the gene ends were 2 bases for V and 2 bases for J; bases not matched to a gene: 6. In germline, CDR1 is MNHEY, CDR2 SVGAGI. There are 15 residues in the CDR3. CDR3 sequence: CASSYGEGGAYEQYF. The CDR3 coding sequence is TGTGCCAGCAGTTACGGGGAGGGCGGCGCCTACGAGCAGTACTTC.

This chain links TRBV5-1 with TRBJ2-3; D possibly matches TRBD1 or TRBD2 (5 bases each). Germline values: CDR1 SGHRS, CDR2 YFSETQ. The length of the CDR3 is 13 residues. V lost 7 bases and J 2 bases, leaving 11 bases between the germline ends. The DNA for the CDR3 is TGCGCCAGCGGTGGGGGAACCACAGATACGCAGTATTTT. Its translation is CASGGGTTDTQYF.

This clone was recorded a few times. The genes are TRBV29-1 and TRBJ2-1, with D possibly matching TRBD2 (6 bases). The CDR3 runs to 14 residues. The V end was cut by 5 bases, the J end by 6 bases, with 17 bases between. CDR1 is SQVTM, CDR2 ANQGSEA, per germline. CDR3 sequence reads: CSVPRAGYSNEQFF. In DNA form, the CDR3 reads TGCAGCGTTCCTCGGGCGGGATATAGCAATGAGCAGTTCTTC.

The genes are TRBV6-1 and TRBJ2-3, with a weak D call TRBD1 (6 bases). V lost 3 bases, J lost 4 bases, and 11 bases lay in between. This CDR3 has 14 amino acids. The germline V gene encodes CDR1 MNHNS and CDR2 SASEGT. The CDR3 bases are TGTGCCAGCAGTGATACAGGGTATGCAGATACGCAGTATTTT. Protein product: CASSDTGYADTQYF.

V is TRBV19 and J is TRBJ2-2, with 7 nucleotides matching TRBD2. CDR3 length: 17 residues. Germline V gene sequence: CDR1 LNHDA, CDR2 SQIVND (reference sequence). V dropped 6 bases and J dropped 3; count of bases not matched to a gene: 13. In DNA form, the CDR3 reads TGTGCCAGTAGACGAAGACTAGCCTCCTACTACACCGGGGAGCTGTTTTTT. This encodes CASRRRLASYYTGELFF.

As concerns this clone: Distinct nucleotide sequences in the sample also encode this CDR3. This chain's CDR3 is CASRLGRPYEQYF. The CDR3 nucleotides read TGCGCCAGCCGACTAGGAAGGCCCTACGAGCAGTACTTC. This chain joins TRBV5-1 and TRBJ2-7; possibly TRBD2 for D (6 bases). Trimming removed 7 bases from V and 2 bases from J, with 13 bases in between. The CDR3 totals 13 residues. Germline CDR1 and CDR2: SGHRS and YFSETQ.

This clone was seen more than once but under ten times. This rearrangement joins TRBV5-1 to TRBJ2-7; 7 positions match TRBD1. V trimming: 0 bases; J trimming: 3 bases; junction bases outside the gene matches: 9. Germline CDR1 is SGHRS and CDR2 is YFSETQ. This CDR3 comprises 16 residues. The CDR3 sequence: CASSLGFRAGGYEQYF. The DNA of the CDR3 is TGCGCCAGCAGCTTGGGATTTCGGGCAGGGGGCTACGAGCAGTACTTC.

V and J are TRBV10-1 and TRBJ2-5; D is perhaps TRBD1 (5 bases). Matching the DNA end better, TRBJ2-7 makes the J call doubtful. The CDR3 extends over 14 amino acids. CDR1 is WNHNN, CDR2 SYGVQD, per germline (reference sequence). The CDR3 coding sequence is TGCGCCAGCAGTGAGTCGACAGCTCGTTACGAGCAGTACTTC. Translation gives CASSESTARYEQYF.

The V gene is TRBV27, the J gene TRBJ1-2; D might be TRBD1 (6 bases). V lost 5 bases, J lost 7 bases, and 20 bases lay in between. Germline V gene data show CDR1 as MNHEY and CDR2 as SMNVEV (reference sequence). CDR3 size: 15 residues. The CDR3 reads CASSHRLTGFSGYTF. In nucleotides, the CDR3 is TGTGCCAGCAGTCACCGCCTGACAGGATTTAGTGGCTACACCTTC.

The chain has TRBV5-4 and TRBJ2-7; D remains unclear. The CDR3 contains 15 residues. Trimming cost V 1 base and J 0 bases, with 11 bases left between them. Germline assignment: CDR1 SGHNT and CDR2 YYREEE (reference sequence). CDR3 residues: CASSLIVGLSYEQYF. CDR3 coding DNA: TGTGCCAGCAGCTTGATAGTGGGCCTCTCCTACGAGCAGTACTTC.

The chain has TRBV11-3 and TRBJ2-7, with D uncertain. Germline V lookup: CDR1 SGHNT, CDR2 YENEEA. The length of the CDR3 is 13 residues. V was clipped by 0 bases and J by 3 bases, with 6 bases between them. The CDR3 DNA sequence: TGTGCCAGCAGCTTAGATCGCGGCTACGAGCAGTACTTC. Amino acids: CASSLDRGYEQYF.

The chain recombines TRBV10-1 with TRBJ2-3; no clear D. The CDR3 length is 11 residues. Trimming stripped 8 bases from V and 3 bases from J, with 6 bases between. The germline CDR1 and CDR2 sequences are WNHNN and SYGVQD (reference sequence). The CDR3, as DNA: TGCGCCAGCGGACGGACAGATACGCAGTATTTT. It encodes CASGRTDTQYF.

V is TRBV5-1 and J is TRBJ1-1, with a tentative D call TRBD1 (6 bases). The germline V gene has CDR1 SGHRS and CDR2 YFSETQ. V was pared by 0 bases and J by 4 bases, with 10 bases between. This CDR3 has 14 residues. The CDR3 is CASSLGSGATEAFF. CDR3 sequence (DNA): TGCGCCAGCAGCTTGGGATCGGGGGCCACTGAAGCTTTCTTT.

This clone was seen a handful of times. The rearrangement joins TRBV27 to TRBJ2-3; 8 positions agree with TRBD2. CDR1 is MNHEY, CDR2 SMNVEV, per germline (reference sequence). The junction had 7 bases not matched to a gene; V was cut back by 2 bases and J by 6 bases. The length of the CDR3 is 15 residues. The CDR3 nucleotides are TGTGCCAGCAGTTTAGATACGGGAGGGAGGGATACGCAGTATTTT. Protein: CASSLDTGGRDTQYF.

J is TRBJ2-7 and V is TRBV28, with TRBD1 matching over 11 bases. Germline-derived CDR1 and CDR2 are MDHEN and SYDVKM. After removal of 4 bases from V and 2 bases from J, the junction contained 10 bases not matched to a gene. This CDR3 region has 17 residues. In DNA form, the CDR3 reads TGTGCCAGCAGTTCCCTTCTGGACAGGGGGCTACCCTACGAGCAGTACTTC. Its protein is CASSSLLDRGLPYEQYF.

V is TRBV11-3 and J is TRBJ2-1; D may be TRBD2 (6 bases). The CDR3 is made up of 14 amino acids. V was trimmed by 10 bases and J by 2 bases, leaving 15 bases between them. Germline V gives CDR1 SGHNT, CDR2 YENEEA. The CDR3 spells CATRPGTPYNEQFF. The DNA of the CDR3 is TGTGCCACTCGCCCGGGGACTCCCTACAATGAGCAGTTCTTC.